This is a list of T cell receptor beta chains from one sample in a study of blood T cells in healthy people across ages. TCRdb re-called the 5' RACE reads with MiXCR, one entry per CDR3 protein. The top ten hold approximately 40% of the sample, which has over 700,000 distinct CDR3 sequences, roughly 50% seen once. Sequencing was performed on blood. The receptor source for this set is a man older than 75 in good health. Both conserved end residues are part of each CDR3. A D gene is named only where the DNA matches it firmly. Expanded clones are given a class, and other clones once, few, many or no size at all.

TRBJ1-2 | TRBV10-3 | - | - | CATATSPGQFPYGYTF | TGTGCCACCGCTACCTCCCCTGGTCAGTTTCCCTATGGCTACACCTTC
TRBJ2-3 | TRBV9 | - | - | CASSVGPSTTDTQYF | TGTGCCAGCAGCGTCGGACCCTCTACCACAGATACGCAGTATTTT
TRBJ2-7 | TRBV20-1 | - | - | CSARESGGTYEQYF | TGCAGTGCTAGAGAGAGCGGAGGCACCTACGAGCAGTACTTC
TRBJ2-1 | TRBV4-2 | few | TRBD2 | CASSQDIASGSYEQFF | TGTGCCAGCAGCCAAGATATAGCTAGCGGGAGTTATGAGCAGTTCTTC
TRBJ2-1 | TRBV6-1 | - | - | CASSKLLGAIPGSYNEQFF | TGTGCCAGCAGCAAACTCCTAGGGGCCATTCCCGGCTCCTACAATGAGCAGTTCTTC
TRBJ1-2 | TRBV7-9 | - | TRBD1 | CASSLVLRTGGYGYTF | TGTGCCAGCAGCTTAGTCCTCAGGACAGGGGGCTATGGCTACACCTTC
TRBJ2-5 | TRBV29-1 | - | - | CSVAGHLGRVRQETQYF | TGCAGCGTTGCGGGACACCTCGGGCGGGTACGCCAAGAGACCCAGTACTTC
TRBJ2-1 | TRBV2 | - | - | CASSPDYSEQFF | TGTGCCAGCAGTCCGGACTACAGTGAGCAGTTCTTC
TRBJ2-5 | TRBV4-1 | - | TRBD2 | CASSRLAGIQETQYF | TGCGCCAGCAGCCGACTAGCGGGAATACAAGAGACCCAGTACTTC
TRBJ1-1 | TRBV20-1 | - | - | CSAKPWGLTGTEAFF | TGCAGTGCTAAACCTTGGGGGTTGACGGGCACTGAAGCTTTCTTT
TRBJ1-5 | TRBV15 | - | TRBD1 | CATRRSGGDQPQHF | TGTGCCACCAGGAGGTCAGGGGGGGATCAGCCCCAGCATTTT
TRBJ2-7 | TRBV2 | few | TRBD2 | CASRGLAGVQEQYF | TGTGCCAGCAGGGGACTAGCGGGAGTACAGGAGCAGTACTTC
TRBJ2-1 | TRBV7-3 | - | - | CASSKGQGEQFF | TGTGCCAGCAGCAAAGGGCAGGGGGAGCAGTTCTTC
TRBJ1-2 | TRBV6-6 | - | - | CASMGAPGGYTF | TGTGCCAGCATGGGTGCGCCCGGGGGCTACACCTTC
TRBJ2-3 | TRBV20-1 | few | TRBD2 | CSARGDSGRPYTQYF | TGCAGTGCTAGAGGAGATAGCGGGAGGCCCTATACGCAGTATTTT
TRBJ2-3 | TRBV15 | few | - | CATSRDGVPADTQYF | TGTGCCACCAGCAGAGATGGGGTTCCCGCAGATACGCAGTATTTT
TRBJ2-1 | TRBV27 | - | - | CASSSEMYNEQFF | TGTGCCAGCAGTTCCGAAATGTACAATGAGCAGTTCTTC
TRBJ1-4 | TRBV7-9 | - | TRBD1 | CASSHAQGGTEKLFF | TGTGCCAGCAGCCATGCACAGGGGGGTACTGAAAAACTGTTTTTT
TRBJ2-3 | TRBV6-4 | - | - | CASSDFYLANTQYF | TGTGCCAGCAGTGACTTCTATTTAGCTAATACGCAGTATTTT
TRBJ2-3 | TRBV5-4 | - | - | CASSSGLSIYTQYF | TGTGCCAGCAGCTCGGGACTGAGCATATATACGCAGTATTTT
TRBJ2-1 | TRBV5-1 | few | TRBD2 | CASSLGPRGRRVDQFF | TGCGCCAGCAGCTTGGGGCCGCGCGGGAGGAGGGTAGATCAGTTCTTC
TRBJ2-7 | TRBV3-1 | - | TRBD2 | CASSQEWGGSSALQYF | TGTGCCAGCAGCCAAGAGTGGGGGGGTTCGAGTGCTTTGCAGTACTTC
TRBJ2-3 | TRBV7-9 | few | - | CASSPDGGARYAYF | TGTGCCAGCAGCCCGGATGGAGGGGCCAGATACGCGTATTTT